These 15 T cell receptor beta chains came from one sample sequenced in a study of T cells in Graves' hyperthyroidism and ophthalmopathy. The TCR beta CDR3 regions underwent amplification using RNA transcripts as the source. With the HTBI primer set, the TCR CDR3 went through a first round of RT-PCR. In TCRdb, the multiplex PCR reads were re-called with MiXCR into one record per CDR3 protein. In the table there are fewer than 650,000 distinct CDR3 sequences, about 15% of which are singletons. Specimen: blood. These receptors came from a woman aged 40 to 50 with Graves' hyperthyroidism.

This clonotype was picked up many times. This chain uses TRBV12-3 or TRBV12-4 with TRBJ2-1; D remains unclear. With 4 bases removed from V and 8 bases from J, the gap between germline ends came to 12 bases. The CDR3 extends over 13 amino acids. In DNA, the CDR3 is TGTGCCAGCAGTTCCACTCCTTTTTATGAGCAGTTCTTC. Protein: CASSSTPFYEQFF.

The V and J genes are TRBV6-1 and TRBJ2-7; 7 bases match TRBD2. Looked up from germline, CDR1 is MNHNS and CDR2 is SASEGT. This CDR3 region has 14 residues. J gave up 5 bases and V 1 base, and 5 bases lay outside the gene matches. In DNA, the CDR3 is TGTGCCAGCAGTGAAGTGGGAGGGGTTAACGAGCAGTACTTC. Translating gives CASSEVGGVNEQYF.

This chain joins TRBV5-5 and TRBJ1-4; D unclear. This CDR3 region has 15 residues. Trimming took 4 bases from V and 0 from J, leaving 10 bases between them. Germline loops: CDR1 SGHKS, CDR2 YYEKEE (reference sequence). The CDR3 spells CASSRNIATNEKLFF. CDR3 nucleotides: TGTGCCAGCAGCCGAAACATCGCAACTAATGAAAAACTGTTTTTT.

The chain combines TRBV18 with TRBJ2-1; the match to TRBD2 covers 12 bases. The J call is doubtful: the DNA matches TRBJ2-7 better. Germline loops: CDR1 KGHSH, CDR2 LQKENI. The CDR3 is made up of 16 amino acids. In DNA, the CDR3 is TGTGCCAGCTCACTGAGGACTAGCGGGACCTACAATGAGCAGTACTTC. This translates into CASSLRTSGTYNEQYF.

As for this clonotype: Being one base from a much bigger clone, this may be a read error. This chain joins TRBV6-1 and TRBJ2-7; unclear D gene. V was pared by 1 base and J by 3 bases, with 10 bases between. The CDR3 is 14 residues long. The germline V gene encodes CDR1 MNHNS and CDR2 SASEGT. The CDR3: CASSEVNGFYEQYF. The CDR3, as DNA: TGTGCCAGCAGTGAAGTGAACGGATTCTACGAGCAGTACTTC.

This clonotype was recorded many times. The chain has TRBV19 and TRBJ1-1, with a possible D match to TRBD1 (6 bases). Trimming left V 6 bases short and J 0 bases short, with 14 bases between. This CDR3 has 15 amino acids. CDR1 is LNHDA, CDR2 SQIVND, per germline (reference sequence). CDR3 coding DNA: TGTGCCAGTAGAATCTCGGGGGGCATGAACACTGAAGCTTTCTTT. Protein sequence: CASRISGGMNTEAFF. The full variable domain, with the rest looked up from reference TRBV19 and TRBJ1-1, is DGGITQSPKYLFRKEGQNVTLSCEQNLNHDAMYWYRQDPGQGLRLIYYSQIVNDFQKGDIAEGYSVSREKKESFPLTVTSAQKNPTAFYLCASRISGGMNTEAFFGQGTRLTVV.

This clonotype was detected ten times or more. The V gene is TRBV12-3 or TRBV12-4, the J gene TRBJ2-1; 13 bases are shared with TRBD2. This CDR3 has 15 amino acids. V dropped 4 bases and J dropped 9; count of bases not matched to a gene: 6. The CDR3 sequence is CASSSLAGGRGEQFF. The DNA of the CDR3 is TGTGCCAGCAGTTCACTAGCGGGAGGGCGGGGTGAGCAGTTCTTC.

Regarding this clonotype: A much larger clone is a single base away; this may be a read error. V and J are TRBV7-2 and TRBJ2-7, with D perhaps TRBD2 (5 bases). This CDR3 has 15 amino acids. Germline assignment: CDR1 SGHTA and CDR2 FQGNSA. The DNA for the CDR3 is TGTGCCGGCAGCTTAGCGTCCGCGAACACCTACGAGCAGTACTTC. It specifies CAGSLASANTYEQYF.

This clonotype showed up many times. The chain is built from TRBV10-3 and TRBJ2-5; the match to TRBD1 covers 7 bases. Unmatched junction bases numbered 4, after V lost 3 bases and J lost 3 bases. Germline CDR1 reads ENHRY; CDR2 reads SYGVKD. This CDR3 contains 14 residues. The CDR3 loop reads CAISDFDREETQYF. The CDR3 nucleotides read TGTGCCATCAGTGACTTCGACAGGGAAGAGACCCAGTACTTC.

This clonotype occurred many times. This chain links TRBV7-2 with TRBJ2-5, with 8 bases aligning to TRBD2. The CDR3 spans 16 residues. V gave up 5 bases and J gave up 1 base; unmatched junction bases: 9. CDR1 and CDR2 (germline): SGHTA, FQGNSA. This CDR3 is CASSHTLGRAQETQYF. For the CDR3, the DNA is TGTGCCAGCAGCCATACTCTCGGGAGGGCCCAAGAGACCCAGTACTTC.

The rearrangement uses TRBV28 and TRBJ2-3; 9 bases fit TRBD2. The V gene's germline CDR1 is MDHEN and CDR2 SYDVKM. V gave up 5 bases and J gave up 4 bases; unmatched junction bases: 10. CDR3 length: 16 residues. CDR3 sequence: CASSVAGGGLADTQYF. The CDR3 DNA reads TGTGCCAGCAGTGTCGCGGGAGGGGGGTTGGCAGATACGCAGTATTTT.

This clonotype was seen ten or more times. The rearrangement links TRBV6-1 to TRBJ1-5, with 7 positions matching TRBD1. CDR1 and CDR2 from the germline V gene are MNHNS and SASEGT. The CDR3 has 16 residues. J lost 3 bases, V lost 0 bases, and 5 bases had no gene match. The DNA of the CDR3 is TGTGCCAGCAGTGAAGCCACGACAGGGATCAATCAGCCCCAGCATTTT. Its protein is CASSEATTGINQPQHF.

The chain is built from TRBV6-1 and TRBJ1-2; D remains ambiguous. Germline V lookup: CDR1 MNHNS, CDR2 SASEGT. The V gene lost 9 bases and the J gene lost 0 bases, with 17 bases spanning the gap. This CDR3 region has 15 residues. The CDR3 region is CASSYPQATNYGYTF. The CDR3 bases are TGTGCCAGTTCCTATCCTCAGGCAACTAACTATGGCTACACCTTC.

This clonotype occurred a few times. The V gene is TRBV24-1, the J gene TRBJ2-3, with D hard to call. Germline V gives CDR1 KGHDR, CDR2 SFDVKD. The germline V and J ends were trimmed by 12 bases and 2 bases, with 17 bases remaining between them. The CDR3 is 14 residues long. CDR3 nucleotides: TGTGCCTGCTCGGAAGGTTGGAACACAGATACGCAGTATTTT. Protein product: CACSEGWNTDTQYF.

This clonotype occurred many times. The rearrangement links TRBV7-8 to TRBJ2-1; 8 bases map to TRBD1. In germline, CDR1 is SGHVS, CDR2 FQNEAQ. V shed 3 bases, J shed 9 bases, and the junction held 22 bases outside the gene matches. This CDR3 spans 19 amino acids. In DNA form, the CDR3 reads TGTGCCAGCAGCTTCCAGGGAGTTTACGGGCAGGGGGCGAGGCGTGAGCAGTTCTTC. As protein: CASSFQGVYGQGARREQFF.